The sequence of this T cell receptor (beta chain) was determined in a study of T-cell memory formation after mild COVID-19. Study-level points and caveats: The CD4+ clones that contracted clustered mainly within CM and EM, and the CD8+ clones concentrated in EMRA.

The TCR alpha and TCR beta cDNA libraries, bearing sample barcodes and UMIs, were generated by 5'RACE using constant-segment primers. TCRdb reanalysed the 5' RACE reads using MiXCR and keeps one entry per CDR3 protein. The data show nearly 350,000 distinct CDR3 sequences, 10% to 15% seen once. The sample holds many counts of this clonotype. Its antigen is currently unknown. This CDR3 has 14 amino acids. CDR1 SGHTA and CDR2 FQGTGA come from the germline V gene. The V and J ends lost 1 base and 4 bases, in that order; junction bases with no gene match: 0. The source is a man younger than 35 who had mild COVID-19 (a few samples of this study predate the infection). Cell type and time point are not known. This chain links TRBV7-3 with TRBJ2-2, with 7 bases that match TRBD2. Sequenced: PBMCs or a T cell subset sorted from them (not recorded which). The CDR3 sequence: CASSLRGGTGELFF. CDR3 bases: TGTGCCAGCAGCTTAAGGGGGGGCACCGGGGAGCTGTTTTTT. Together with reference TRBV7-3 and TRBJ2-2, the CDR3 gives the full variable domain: GAGVSQTPSNKVTEKGKYVELRCDPISGHTALYWYRQSLGQGPEFLIYFQGTGAADDSGLPNDRFFAVRPEGSVSTLKIQRTERGDSAVYLCASSLRGGTGELFFGEGSRLTVL.